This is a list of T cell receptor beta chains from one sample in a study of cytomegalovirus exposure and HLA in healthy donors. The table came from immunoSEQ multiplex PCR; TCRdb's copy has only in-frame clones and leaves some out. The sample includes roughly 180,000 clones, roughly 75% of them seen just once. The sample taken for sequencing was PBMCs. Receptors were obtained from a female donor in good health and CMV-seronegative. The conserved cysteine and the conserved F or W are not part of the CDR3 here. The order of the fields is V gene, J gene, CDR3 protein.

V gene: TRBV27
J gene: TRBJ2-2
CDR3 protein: ASSSWNTGELF

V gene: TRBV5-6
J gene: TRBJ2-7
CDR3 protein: ASSLGDSAYEQY

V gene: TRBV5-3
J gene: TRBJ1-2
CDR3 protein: ARSLGGRGYT

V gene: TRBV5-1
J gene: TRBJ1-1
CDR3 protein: ASSLAKTGRSDTEAF

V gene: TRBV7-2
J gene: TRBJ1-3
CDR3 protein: ASSPGGGRSGNTIY

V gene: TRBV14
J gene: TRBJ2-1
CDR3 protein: ASRFTGYNEQF

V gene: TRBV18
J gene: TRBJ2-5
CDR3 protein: ASSPRSWRDRGGETQY

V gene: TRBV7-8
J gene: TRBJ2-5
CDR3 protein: ASSLESPPRGQGLETQY

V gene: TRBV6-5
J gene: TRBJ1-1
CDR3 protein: ASSYTPQGWTEAF

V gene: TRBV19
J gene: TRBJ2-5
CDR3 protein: ASSIVLRGRETQY

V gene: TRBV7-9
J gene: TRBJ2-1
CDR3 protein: ASQLAGSRNEQF

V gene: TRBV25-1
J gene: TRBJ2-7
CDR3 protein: ASRGGRNNEQY